These T cell receptor beta chains were read from a single sample in a study of T cells after yellow fever vaccination. MiXCR was run by TCRdb on the 5' RACE reads, yielding one entry per CDR3 protein. The table has a few hundred thousand distinct CDR3 sequences, roughly 6.3% seen once. The material was CD4+ T cells sorted from PBMCs, obtained on the day of the yellow fever booster vaccination. The receptors originated from a man younger than 45 who received the YFV17D yellow fever vaccine. The CDR3 runs from the conserved cysteine through the conserved F or W. The D gene is left open where the match is weak. Only part of the rows carry a size: once, few, many, or a class if the clone is expanded.

cdr3_length,j_call,d_call,clone_size,v_call,cdr3_nt,cdr3_aa
12,TRBJ2-3,.,many,TRBV19,TGTGCCAGTAGTGAGAATGCAGATACGCAGTATTTT,CASSENADTQYF
13,TRBJ2-7,.,.,TRBV6-1,TGTGCCAGCAGTGTAAGGGAGATCTACGAGCAGTACTTC,CASSVREIYEQYF
14,TRBJ1-3,.,few,TRBV28,TGTGCCAGCAGTGCTGGACCCACCGGAAACACCATATATTTT,CASSAGPTGNTIYF
10,TRBJ2-1,.,many,TRBV7-9,TGTGCCTCAGCCTACAATGAGCAGTTCTTC,CASAYNEQFF
16,TRBJ2-3,TRBD2,few,TRBV5-5,TGTGCCAGCAGCCTCCGGACTAGCGGGTTCACAGATACGCAGTATTTT,CASSLRTSGFTDTQYF
16,TRBJ2-1,TRBD2,many,TRBV12-3/TRBV12-4,TGTGCCAGCACCCTCGGGACTAGCGGTTCCTACAATGAGCAGTTCTTC,CASTLGTSGSYNEQFF
18,TRBJ2-2,TRBD2,.,TRBV11-2,TGTGCCAGCAGCCCTCGGGAGGCGGGGAAAACGAACACCGGGGAGCTGTTTTTT,CASSPREAGKTNTGELFF
17,TRBJ2-7,TRBD2,many,TRBV5-5,TGTGCCAGCAGCTTGGTGACTAGCGGATCGAGCTCCTACGAGCAGTACTTC,CASSLVTSGSSSYEQYF
16,TRBJ2-7,TRBD1,once,TRBV20-1,TGCAGTGCCAACTCAATCCCGGGACAGGGGCCAGTCCGGCAGTACTTC,CSANSIPGQGPVRQYF
15,TRBJ1-1,TRBD1,many,TRBV5-5,TGTGCCAGCAGCTTGGAAATAGGGGGCCCCACTGAAGCTTTCTTT,CASSLEIGGPTEAFF
15,TRBJ1-5,.,many,TRBV27,TGTGCCAGCAGTTTCTCCAGGGGTAGCAATCAGCCCCAGCATTTT,CASSFSRGSNQPQHF
13,TRBJ1-5,.,many,TRBV18,TGTGCCAGCTCTGACGCGCGGAATCAGCCCCAGCATTTT,CASSDARNQPQHF
17,TRBJ2-7,TRBD2,many,TRBV7-8,TGTGCCAGCAGCTTAGTGGGGACTAGCGGGAGGCTTTATGAGCAGTACTTC,CASSLVGTSGRLYEQYF
14,TRBJ2-3,.,many,TRBV7-3,TGTGCCAGCAGCTCCAGGGGAGGCACAGATACGCAGTATTTT,CASSSRGGTDTQYF
18,TRBJ2-6,TRBD1,.,TRBV4-3,TGCGCCAGCAGCCAAGTCCTGACTGACAGGGTTGGGGCCAACGTCCTGACTTTC,CASSQVLTDRVGANVLTF
13,TRBJ2-4,.,many,TRBV2,TGTGCCAGCAGTGGATTAGCCAAAAACATTCAGTACTTC,CASSGLAKNIQYF
19,TRBJ1-4,TRBD1,.,TRBV11-1,TGTGCCAGCAGCTTAATTCCGGGACAGGGCGGCGCAGTCGCGGAAAAACTGTTTTTT,CASSLIPGQGGAVAEKLFF
12,TRBJ2-7,.,.,TRBV2,TGTGCCAGCACCTTCGAGCCCTACGAGCAGTACTTC,CASTFEPYEQYF
15,TRBJ2-2,TRBD1,.,TRBV6-5,TGTGCCAGCAGCCAGGACAGGGGAGGAACCGGGGAGCTGTTTTTT,CASSQDRGGTGELFF